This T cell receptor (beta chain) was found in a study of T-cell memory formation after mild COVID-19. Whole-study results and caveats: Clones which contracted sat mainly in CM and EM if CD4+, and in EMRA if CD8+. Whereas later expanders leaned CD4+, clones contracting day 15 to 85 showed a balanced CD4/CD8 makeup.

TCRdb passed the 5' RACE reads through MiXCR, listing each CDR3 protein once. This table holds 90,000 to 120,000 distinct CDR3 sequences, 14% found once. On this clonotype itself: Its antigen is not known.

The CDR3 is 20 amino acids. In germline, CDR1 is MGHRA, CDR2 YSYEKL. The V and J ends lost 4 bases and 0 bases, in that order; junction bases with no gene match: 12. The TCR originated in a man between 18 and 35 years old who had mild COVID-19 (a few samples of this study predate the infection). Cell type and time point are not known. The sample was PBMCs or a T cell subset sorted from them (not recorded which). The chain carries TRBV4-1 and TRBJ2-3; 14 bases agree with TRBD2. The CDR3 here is CASSPGPGLAGGTSTDTQYF. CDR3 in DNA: TGCGCCAGCAGCCCCGGTCCCGGACTAGCGGGGGGTACTAGCACAGATACGCAGTATTTT.